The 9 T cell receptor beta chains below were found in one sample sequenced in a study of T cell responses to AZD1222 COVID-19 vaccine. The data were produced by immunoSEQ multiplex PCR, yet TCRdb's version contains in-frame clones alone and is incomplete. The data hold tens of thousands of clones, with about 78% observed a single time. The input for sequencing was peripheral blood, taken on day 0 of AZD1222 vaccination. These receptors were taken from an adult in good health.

This chain's CDR3 is CASMAGQVFSGNTIYF. CDR3 in DNA: TGTGCCAGCATGGCGGGACAGGTCTTCTCTGGAAACACCATATATTTT. The chain has TRBV2 and TRBJ1-3, with TRBD1 matching 8 bases. This CDR3 comprises 16 residues. CDR1 and CDR2 from the germline V gene are SNHLY and FYNNEI. V lost 7 bases, J lost 0 bases, and 8 bases stayed unmatched.

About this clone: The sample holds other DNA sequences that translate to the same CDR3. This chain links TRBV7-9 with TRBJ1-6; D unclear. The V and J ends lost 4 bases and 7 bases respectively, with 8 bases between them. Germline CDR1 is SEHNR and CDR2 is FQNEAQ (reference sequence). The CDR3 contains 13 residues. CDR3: CASSSQSNSPLHF. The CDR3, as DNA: TGTGCCAGCAGCTCGCAGTCAAATTCACCCCTCCACTTT.

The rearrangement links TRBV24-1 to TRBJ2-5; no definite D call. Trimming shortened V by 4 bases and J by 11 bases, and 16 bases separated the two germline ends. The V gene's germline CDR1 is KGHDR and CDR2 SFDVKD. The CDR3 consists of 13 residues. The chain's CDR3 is CATSEVTVQKQYF. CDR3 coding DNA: TGTGCCACCAGTGAGGTCACAGTCCAAAAGCAGTACTTC.

The CDR3 here is CASSSRDRGIDNQPQHF. The CDR3 DNA is TGTGCCAGTAGTTCCCGGGACAGGGGGATTGACAATCAGCCCCAGCATTTT. J is TRBJ1-5 and V is TRBV19; the match to TRBD1 covers 11 bases. Germline CDR1 is LNHDA and CDR2 is SQIVND (reference sequence). CDR3 length: 17 residues. Trimming removed 5 bases from V and 3 bases from J; junction bases left unmatched: 9.

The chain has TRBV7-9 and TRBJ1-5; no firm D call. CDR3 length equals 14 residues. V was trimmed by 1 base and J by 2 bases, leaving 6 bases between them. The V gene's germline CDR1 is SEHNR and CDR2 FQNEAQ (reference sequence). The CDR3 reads CASSLDWGNQPQHF. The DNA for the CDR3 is TGTGCCAGCAGCTTAGATTGGGGCAATCAGCCCCAGCATTTT.

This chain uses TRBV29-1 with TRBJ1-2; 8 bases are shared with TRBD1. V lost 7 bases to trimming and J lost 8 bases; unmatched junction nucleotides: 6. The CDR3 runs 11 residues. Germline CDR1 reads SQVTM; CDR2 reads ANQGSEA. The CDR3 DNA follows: TGCAGCGCCGGACAGGGCGGAGGCTACACCTTC. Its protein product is CSAGQGGGYTF. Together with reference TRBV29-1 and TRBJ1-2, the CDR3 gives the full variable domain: SAVISQKPSRDICQRGTSLTIQCQVDSQVTMMFWYRQQPGQSLTLIATANQGSEATYESGFVIDKFPISRPNLTFSTLTVSNMSPEDSSIYLCSAGQGGGYTFGSGTRLTVV.

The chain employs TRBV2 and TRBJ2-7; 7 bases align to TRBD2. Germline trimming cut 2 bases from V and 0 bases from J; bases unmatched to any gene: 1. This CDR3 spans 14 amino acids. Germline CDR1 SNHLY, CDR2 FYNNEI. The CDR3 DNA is TGTGCCAGCAGTGAACAGCGGGACTCCTACGAGCAGTACTTC. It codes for CASSEQRDSYEQYF.

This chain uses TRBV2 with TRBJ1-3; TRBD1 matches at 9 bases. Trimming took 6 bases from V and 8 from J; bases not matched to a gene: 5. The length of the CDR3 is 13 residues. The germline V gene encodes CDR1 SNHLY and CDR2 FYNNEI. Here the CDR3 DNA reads TGTGCCAGCAGAAGGGACAGGGATGACACCATATATTTT. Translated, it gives CASRRDRDDTIYF.

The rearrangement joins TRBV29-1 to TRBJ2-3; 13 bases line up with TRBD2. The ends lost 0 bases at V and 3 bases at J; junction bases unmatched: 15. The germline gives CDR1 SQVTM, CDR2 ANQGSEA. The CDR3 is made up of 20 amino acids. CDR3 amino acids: CSVEDLQWGLAGIETDTQYF. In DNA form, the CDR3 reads TGCAGCGTTGAAGATCTCCAATGGGGACTAGCGGGAATAGAAACAGATACGCAGTATTTT.